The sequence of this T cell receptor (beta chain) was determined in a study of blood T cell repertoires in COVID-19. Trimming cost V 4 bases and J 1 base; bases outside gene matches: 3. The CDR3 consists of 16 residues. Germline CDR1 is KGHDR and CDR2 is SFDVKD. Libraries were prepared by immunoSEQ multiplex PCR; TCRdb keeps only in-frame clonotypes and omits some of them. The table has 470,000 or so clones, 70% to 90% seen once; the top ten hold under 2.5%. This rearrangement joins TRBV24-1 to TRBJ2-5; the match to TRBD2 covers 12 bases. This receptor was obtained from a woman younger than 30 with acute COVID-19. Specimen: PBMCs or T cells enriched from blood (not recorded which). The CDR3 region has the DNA TGTGCCACCAGTGAAGCTAGCGGGAGGGCCCAAGAGACCCAGTACTTC. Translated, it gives CATSEASGRAQETQYF.